This T cell receptor (beta chain) was obtained from a study of response to subunit inactivated influenza vaccine. Study-level findings and limits: New T cells are recruited in small numbers by each seasonal influenza vaccination, according to the authors' suggestion.

About this clonotype itself: What it binds is unknown.

The germline gives CDR1 SEHNR, CDR2 FQNEAQ (reference sequence). The length of the CDR3 is 16 residues. With 4 bases clipped from V and 4 bases from J, the junction kept 11 bases outside the gene matches. MiXCR, applied by TCRdb to the RT-PCR reads, yields one record per CDR3 protein. This sample yields over 800,000 distinct CDR3 sequences, of which about 20% are seen a single time; roughly 10% belongs to the top ten. The chain uses TRBV7-9 and TRBJ2-7; 9 bases match TRBD1. Sequenced here: PBMCs from blood, sampled around 5 days after vaccination. The receptor was isolated from a man aged 45-65 years who received an inactivated influenza vaccine. The CDR3 reads CASSSKYGTGPYEQYF. The CDR3 coding sequence is TGTGCCAGCAGCTCAAAGTACGGGACAGGGCCGTACGAGCAGTACTTC.